Below are 6 T cell receptor beta chains sequenced from a single sample in a study of blood T cell repertoires in COVID-19. Clones were read by immunoSEQ multiplex PCR, and TCRdb kept only the in-frame ones, dropping some. The sample includes approximately 150,000 clones, roughly 84% of them seen just once. Sequencing was done on a sample of peripheral blood. The source is a woman aged 55-70 years with acute or convalescent COVID-19.

The table lists this clone with a few counts. The gene calls are TRBV4-1 and TRBJ1-2; weak D call: TRBD1 (6 bases). Germline V gene sequence: CDR1 MGHRA, CDR2 YSYEKL. The CDR3 runs to 17 residues. The V end was cut by 0 bases, the J end by 2 bases, with 16 bases between. The CDR3 sequence is CASSQDKGYRGNYGYTF. CDR3 in DNA: TGCGCCAGCAGCCAAGATAAGGGGTATAGGGGGAACTATGGCTACACCTTC.

J is TRBJ1-1 and V is TRBV4-1; D is undetermined. V was pared by 7 bases and J by 4 bases, with 22 bases between. CDR3 length: 16 amino acids. Germline CDR1 and CDR2: MGHRA and YSYEKL. Here the CDR3 DNA reads TGCGCCAGCACCCCAGCGGTCGGCCGCCTGGGCACTGAAGCTTTCTTT. This encodes CASTPAVGRLGTEAFF.

The chain has TRBV6-6 and TRBJ2-5; TRBD2 aligns across 7 bases. Unmatched junction bases numbered 11, after V lost 6 bases and J lost 1 base. The germline V gene encodes CDR1 MNHNY and CDR2 SVGAGI (reference sequence). The CDR3 length is 16 residues. The CDR3: CASSPGWGGAQETQYF. The CDR3 region has the DNA TGTGCCAGCAGCCCTGGCTGGGGGGGAGCCCAAGAGACCCAGTACTTC.

The chain is built from TRBV12-5 and TRBJ2-7, with D perhaps matching TRBD1 (6 bases). CDR1 and CDR2 (germline): LGHNT, FRNRAP. There are 14 residues in the CDR3. V lost 5 bases and J lost 3, with 14 bases in between. The CDR3: CASGPAGTLYEQYF. In nucleotides, the CDR3 is TGTGCTAGTGGTCCTGCTGGGACACTCTACGAGCAGTACTTC.

The chain recombines TRBV7-5 with TRBJ2-7; TRBD1, the D gene given by the table, was not confirmed from the DNA. TRBV7-5 is assigned pseudogene status. The CDR3 extends over 16 amino acids. The CDR3: CARSLGLQDVTYEQYF. Written as DNA, the CDR3 is TGTGCCAGAAGCTTAGGGCTACAGGATGTCACCTACGAGCAGTACTTC.

The chain employs TRBV28 and TRBJ1-4, with unresolved D. CDR3 length: 15 amino acids. The germline CDR1 and CDR2 sequences are MDHEN and SYDVKM. With 6 bases removed from V and 5 bases from J, the gap between germline ends came to 16 bases. The CDR3 DNA follows: TGTGCCAGCAGCTCCTTCGGAGGGAAAAATGAAAAACTGTTTTTT. This encodes CASSSFGGKNEKLFF.